Following are 10 T cell receptor beta chains from one sample sequenced in a study of cytomegalovirus exposure and HLA in healthy donors. PCR primers comprised 60 Vbeta and 13 Jbeta primers. Repertoires were generated with immunoSEQ multiplex PCR, while TCRdb's copy carries only in-frame clones and drops some. Among about 120,000 clones listed, 15% were seen once. The sample comprised PBMCs. The source is a woman under 30 in good health and CMV-seronegative.

The V and J genes are TRBV28 and TRBJ2-3, with D possibly matching TRBD1 (7 bases). Looked up from germline, CDR1 is MDHEN and CDR2 is SYDVKM. The CDR3 covers 15 residues. Trimming removed 2 bases at V and 1 base at J, with 10 bases between. The CDR3: CASSLQGGGTDTQYF. The CDR3, as DNA: TGTGCCAGCAGTTTACAGGGGGGAGGCACAGATACGCAGTATTTT.

This clone was observed a few times. The J gene is TRBJ1-1, the V gene TRBV4-1; TRBD1 aligns across 7 bases. CDR3 length: 14 residues. V lost 4 bases and J lost 3; bases outside the gene matches: 5. Germline lookup yields CDR1 MGHRA and CDR2 YSYEKL. CDR3 sequence reads: CASSPRDSYTEAFF. The CDR3, as DNA: TGCGCCAGCAGCCCCCGGGACAGCTACACTGAAGCTTTCTTT.

The CDR3 spells CASSPGTAGANVLTF. The CDR3 region has the DNA TGTGCCAGCAGTCCTGGGACAGCTGGGGCCAACGTCCTGACTTTC. The chain carries TRBV2 and TRBJ2-6; 7 bases are shared with TRBD1. The germline CDR1 and CDR2 sequences are SNHLY and FYNNEI. CDR3 length: 15 amino acids. V lost 5 bases, J lost 2 bases, and 3 bases stayed unmatched.

The sample holds a few counts of this clone. The chain has TRBV5-4 and TRBJ2-7, with a possible D match to TRBD1 (7 bases). This CDR3 is built from 16 residues. Per germline, CDR1 SGHNT and CDR2 YYREEE (reference sequence). V was cut by 3 bases and J by 0 bases, with 16 bases left in between. Written as DNA, the CDR3 is TGTGCCAGCAGCTCCGACAGGGACTTGAACTCCTACGAGCAGTACTTC. As protein: CASSSDRDLNSYEQYF.

This clone appeared a single time. The chain uses TRBV7-8 and TRBJ2-7; possibly TRBD1 for D (5 bases). Germline V lookup: CDR1 SGHVS, CDR2 FQNEAQ. The CDR3 spans 13 residues. V shed 4 bases and J shed 7 bases, with 14 bases lying between them. The CDR3 DNA reads TGTGCCAGCAGCTCCCAGGGTCTAGGAGAGCAGTACTTC. Amino acid sequence: CASSSQGLGEQYF.

This clone was detected only a few times. The chain joins TRBV2 to TRBJ2-7; a weak D match, TRBD2 (6 bases). This CDR3 has 13 amino acids. Trimming left V 8 bases short and J 0 bases short, with 11 bases between. The germline V gene encodes CDR1 SNHLY and CDR2 FYNNEI. CDR3 loop: CASGAGSSYEQYF. CDR3 DNA: TGTGCCAGCGGAGCGGGTAGCTCCTACGAGCAGTACTTC.

This clone was recorded only once. The chain combines TRBV2 with TRBJ2-1, with D possibly TRBD1 on 6 matching bases. CDR1 SNHLY and CDR2 FYNNEI come from the germline V gene. Trimming removed 7 bases at V and 3 bases at J, with 10 bases between. The CDR3 runs to 13 residues. The CDR3 DNA sequence: TGTGCCAGCACGGCAGGGGACTACAATGAGCAGTTCTTC. It translates to CASTAGDYNEQFF.

This sequence joins TRBV28 and TRBJ1-5, with a weak D call TRBD1 (5 bases). This CDR3 has 14 amino acids. The ends were cut back, 5 bases at V and 7 bases at J, with 15 bases in the middle. Germline CDR1 MDHEN, CDR2 SYDVKM. The CDR3 sequence is CASSPPGAPQPQHF. For the CDR3, the DNA is TGTGCCAGCAGTCCCCCTGGGGCCCCACAGCCCCAGCATTTT.

The V and J genes are TRBV11-3 and TRBJ2-1, with 10 bases aligning to TRBD2. Unmatched junction bases numbered 3, after V lost 1 base and J lost 3 bases. The CDR3 consists of 16 residues. The V gene's germline CDR1 is SGHNT and CDR2 YENEEA. The CDR3 is CASSLGLAGGYNEQFF. CDR3 coding DNA: TGTGCCAGCAGCTTAGGTTTAGCGGGGGGCTACAATGAGCAGTTCTTC. Full variable domain (remainder filled in from reference TRBV11-3 and TRBJ2-1): EAGVVQSPRYKIIEKKQPVAFWCNPISGHNTLYWYLQNLGQGPELLIRYENEEAVDDSQLPKDRFSAERLKGVDSTLKIQPAELGDSAVYLCASSLGLAGGYNEQFFGPGTRLTVL.

This clone has only a few counts. The rearrangement joins TRBV19 to TRBJ2-7; D remains ambiguous. The CDR3 extends over 14 amino acids. Germline CDR1 is LNHDA and CDR2 is SQIVND (reference sequence). Trimming left V 2 bases short and J 3 bases short, with 11 bases between. CDR3 DNA sequence: TGTGCCAGTAGTATAACCTCTGGTAGCTACGAGCAGTACTTC. Protein sequence: CASSITSGSYEQYF.